The 10 T cell receptor beta chains below come from one sample, sequenced in a study of T cell responses to AZD1222 COVID-19 vaccine. Clones were sequenced by immunoSEQ multiplex PCR, and TCRdb holds only the in-frame ones, with some missing. The sample consists of more than 100,000 clones, roughly 91% of them appearing once. Sequenced here: peripheral blood, sampled on day 0 of AZD1222 vaccination. The source is an adult in good health.

The chain uses TRBV6-5 and TRBJ1-5; D is perhaps TRBD1 (6 bases). The CDR3 runs to 14 residues. The V gene lost 2 bases and the J gene lost 11 bases, with 16 bases spanning the gap. CDR1 MNHEY and CDR2 SVGAGI come from the germline V gene. CDR3 loop: CASSYQAGVLAQHF. DNA for the CDR3: TGTGCCAGCAGTTACCAGGCAGGGGTTCTGGCCCAGCATTTT.

The gene calls are TRBV15 and TRBJ2-2; D remains unclear. V was clipped by 9 bases and J by 0 bases, with 14 bases between them. The germline V gene has CDR1 LNHNV and CDR2 YYDKDF (reference sequence). The CDR3 is made up of 15 amino acids. CDR3 protein: CATTVGYSNTGELFF. CDR3 DNA: TGTGCCACTACAGTGGGCTATTCGAACACCGGGGAGCTGTTTTTT.

The V and J genes are TRBV7-2 and TRBJ2-1, with TRBD2 matching over 11 bases. Germline assignment: CDR1 SGHTA and CDR2 FQGNSA. This CDR3 spans 18 amino acids. With 7 bases clipped from V and 7 bases from J, the junction kept 18 bases outside the gene matches. This CDR3 reads CASTPGLAGYLRGNEQFF. As DNA, the CDR3 is TGTGCCAGCACCCCCGGACTAGCGGGTTACCTAAGGGGGAATGAGCAGTTCTTC.

The chain has TRBV7-8 and TRBJ1-4, with a possible D match to TRBD1 (5 bases). Germline values: CDR1 SGHVS, CDR2 FQNEAQ. Trimming stripped 4 bases from V and 6 bases from J, with 12 bases between. The CDR3 is made up of 14 amino acids. The CDR3 sequence: CASSWVETDEKLFF. Here the CDR3 DNA reads TGTGCCAGCAGCTGGGTAGAGACAGATGAAAAACTGTTTTTT.

The chain employs TRBV27 and TRBJ2-7, with a tentative D call TRBD1 (6 bases). The CDR3 spans 14 residues. Per germline, CDR1 MNHEY and CDR2 SMNVEV (reference sequence). V lost 3 bases and J lost 0, with 9 bases in between. The CDR3 DNA sequence: TGTGCCAGCAGTTTTCAGGGGCGCTCCTACGAGCAGTACTTC. As protein: CASSFQGRSYEQYF.

The CDR3: CASSPRQNRVEYGYTF. CDR3 sequence (DNA): TGTGCCAGCAGCCCCCGACAGAACCGGGTTGAGTATGGCTACACCTTC. The genes are TRBV3-1 (or the pseudogene TRBV3-2) and TRBJ1-2; TRBD1 might be the D (5 bases). Germline V gives CDR1 LGHDT, CDR2 YNNKEL (reference sequence). The CDR3 extends over 16 amino acids. With 4 bases removed from V and 5 bases from J, the gap between germline ends came to 20 bases.

The J gene is TRBJ2-7, the V gene TRBV21-1; the table's D call TRBD1 went unverified against the DNA. TRBV21-1 is labeled a pseudogene. The CDR3 runs 14 residues. CDR3 nucleotides: TGTGCCAGCAGCAAAGAGGACAGGGGCTACGAGCAGTACTTC. Its protein is CASSKEDRGYEQYF.

This chain links TRBV4-1 with TRBJ2-7; TRBD2 matches at 16 bases. The J segment lost 5 bases and the V segment lost 3 bases, leaving 7 bases of the junction unmatched. CDR1 is MGHRA, CDR2 YSYEKL, per germline. The CDR3 extends over 17 amino acids. In DNA form, the CDR3 reads TGCGCCAGCAGCCACCCGGGACTAGCGGGAGGGCACCACGAGCAGTACTTC. Residues: CASSHPGLAGGHHEQYF.

The chain carries TRBV6-5 and TRBJ2-2, with D unclear. Germline CDR1 reads MNHEY; CDR2 reads SVGAGI. The CDR3 sequence is 15 residues long. Trimming pared 7 bases from V and 2 bases from J, leaving 14 bases between. The CDR3 DNA is TGTGCCAGCACTTTAGGTACTATTAACACCGGGGAGCTGTTTTTT. It translates to CASTLGTINTGELFF.

On this clone: The identical CDR3 is also encoded by other nucleotide sequences in the sample. The CDR3 bases are TGTGCCAGCAGCTGGACACTGAACACTGAAGCTTTCTTT. Protein sequence: CASSWTLNTEAFF. The V gene is TRBV13, the J gene TRBJ1-1; maybe TRBD1 (5 bases). This CDR3 comprises 13 residues. V was clipped by 4 bases and J by 0 bases, with 6 bases between them. Germline V gene lookup returns CDR1 PRHDT and CDR2 FYEKMQ (reference sequence).